This TCR beta chain emerged from a study of Ad26.COV2.S vaccination and SARS-CoV-2 variants. Per the germline V gene, CDR1 is SGDLS and CDR2 is YYNGEE. Trimming cost V 4 bases and J 6 bases, with 15 bases left between them. The CDR3 extends over 14 amino acids. The treatment: some 20 received Ad26.COV2.S at low or high dose, single or two shots; several received placebo; per-sample allocation not given. Samples analyzed were those drawn on day 63 after the first vaccine or placebo injection. It was an adult aged 18-55 years in Boston who was the donor. Wuhan-strain spike was delivered by a replication-incompetent Ad26 vector. Some clones are missing from TCRdb's copy, which holds only in-frame ones; the method was immunoSEQ multiplex PCR. Of 300,000 to 350,000 clones listed, roughly 88% are singletons.

The sample in question was peripheral blood, obtained in a trial of Ad26.COV2.S vaccine versus placebo. The gene calls are TRBV9 and TRBJ2-3, with D hard to call. The clonotype was recovered from a person between 18 and 59 years old who received the Ad26.COV2.S COVID-19 vaccine or a placebo. CDR3 DNA: TGTGCCAGCAGCTTACGTGGCACACAGGATACGCAGTATTTT. Translating gives CASSLRGTQDTQYF.